Presented here are 13 T cell receptor beta chains from one specimen sequenced in a study of blood T cell repertoires in COVID-19. Assay used: immunoSEQ multiplex PCR; TCRdb lists only in-frame clones, some missing. Found here are roughly 170,000 clones, 88% of them singletons; the top ten hold 20% to 30%. Sequencing used peripheral blood. All receptors derive from a man aged 55-75 years with acute or convalescent COVID-19.

The chain joins TRBV24-1 to TRBJ2-3; 8 bases agree with TRBD1. Per the germline V gene, CDR1 is KGHDR and CDR2 is SFDVKD. The V gene end was trimmed by 4 bases and the J gene end by 6 bases; junction bases not matched to a gene: 20. The CDR3 contains 19 residues. This chain's CDR3 is CATSESTGDWGPDLDTQYF. In DNA form, the CDR3 reads TGTGCCACCAGTGAATCGACAGGGGACTGGGGCCCGGACTTGGATACGCAGTATTTT.

The genes are TRBV27 and TRBJ1-5; tentatively, D is TRBD1 (5 bases). Germline CDR1 is MNHEY and CDR2 is SMNVEV (reference sequence). The length of the CDR3 is 15 residues. Trimming took off 3 bases at V and 1 base at J, with 10 bases between the two ends. The CDR3 DNA sequence: TGTGCCAGCAGTTTGCAGGGTAGAAGCAATCAGCCCCAGCATTTT. It codes for CASSLQGRSNQPQHF.

The rearrangement uses TRBV19 and TRBJ2-5, with unresolved D. The ends were cut back, 3 bases at V and 5 bases at J, with 10 bases in the middle. Germline CDR1 and CDR2: LNHDA and SQIVND (reference sequence). The CDR3 is made up of 13 amino acids. CDR3 bases: TGTGCCAGTAGTATTGTGGGCTGGGAGACCCAGTACTTC. Translation: CASSIVGWETQYF.

As to this clone: Other nucleotide sequences from this sample produce the same CDR3. The gene calls are TRBV5-1 and TRBJ2-7; 8 bases align to TRBD2. The CDR3 is 13 residues long. Trimming took 4 bases from V and 5 from J; bases not matched to a gene: 5. Per the germline V gene, CDR1 is SGHRS and CDR2 is YFSETQ. The CDR3 DNA follows: TGCGCCAGCAGCCTTGCGGGAGGAAACGAGCAGTACTTC. This translates into CASSLAGGNEQYF.

The chain links TRBV5-4 to TRBJ1-1; 8 bases fit TRBD1. J lost 1 base, V lost 4 bases, and 3 bases had no gene match. Germline assignment: CDR1 SGHNT and CDR2 YYREEE (reference sequence). CDR3 length: 14 amino acids. The CDR3 here is CASSQDRANTEAFF. CDR3 bases: TGTGCCAGCAGCCAGGACAGGGCGAACACTGAAGCTTTCTTT.

J is TRBJ2-1 and V is TRBV11-2, with TRBD2 matching over 8 bases. Germline V gives CDR1 SGHAT, CDR2 FQNNGV. The CDR3 is 17 amino acids. V trimming: 1 base; J trimming: 7 bases; junction bases outside the gene matches: 12. CDR3 loop: CASSLVWSGRGRNEQFF. CDR3 bases: TGTGCCAGCAGCTTAGTCTGGAGCGGGAGAGGGAGGAATGAGCAGTTCTTC.

The chain uses TRBV5-1 and TRBJ2-3; 7 bases map to TRBD1. With 2 bases clipped from V and 1 base from J, the junction kept 4 bases outside the gene matches. The CDR3 runs 15 residues. Germline assignment: CDR1 SGHRS and CDR2 YFSETQ. The CDR3 region has the DNA TGCGCCAGCAGCTTATACGGACAGGGCACAGATACGCAGTATTTT. Translation: CASSLYGQGTDTQYF. The full variable domain, with the rest looked up from reference TRBV5-1 and TRBJ2-3, is KAGVTQTPRYLIKTRGQQVTLSCSPISGHRSVSWYQQTPGQGLQFLFEYFSETQRNKGNFPGRFSGRQFSNSRSEMNVSTLELGDSALYLCASSLYGQGTDTQYFGPGTRLTVL.

The chain joins TRBV29-1 to TRBJ1-1; maybe TRBD1 (6 bases). CDR1 and CDR2 (germline): SQVTM, ANQGSEA. This CDR3 region has 11 residues. The chain's CDR3 is CCTGRNTEAFF. Here the CDR3 DNA reads TGCTGCACAGGGAGGAACACTGAAGCTTTCTTT.

The chain employs TRBV27 and TRBJ2-1, with a possible D match to TRBD1 (5 bases). Germline V lookup: CDR1 MNHEY, CDR2 SMNVEV (reference sequence). The CDR3 loop spans 13 amino acids. Trimming shortened V by 9 bases and J by 7 bases, and 16 bases separated the two germline ends. The CDR3: CASAKGALNEQFF. In DNA form, the CDR3 reads TGTGCCAGTGCTAAAGGGGCGCTTAATGAGCAGTTCTTC.

The CDR3 loop reads CAWSNGEGNYGYTF. In nucleotides, the CDR3 is TGTGCCTGGAGTAACGGGGAGGGAAACTATGGCTACACCTTC. The V gene is TRBV30, the J gene TRBJ1-2; D remains ambiguous. Germline CDR1 is GTSNPN and CDR2 is SVGIG (reference sequence). There are 14 residues in the CDR3. V lost 2 bases and J 2 bases, leaving 12 bases between the germline ends.

V is TRBV10-1 and J is TRBJ1-1; TRBD1 might be the D (5 bases). Germline CDR1 reads WNHNN; CDR2 reads SYGVQD (reference sequence). V gave up 3 bases and J gave up 1 base, with 6 bases separating them. The CDR3 spans 13 residues. CDR3 nucleotide sequence: TGCGCCAGCAGTGATCAGGGGAACACTGAAGCTTTCTTT. As protein: CASSDQGNTEAFF.

V and J are TRBV11-1 and TRBJ1-1; D uncertain. CDR3 length: 13 amino acids. The germline V gene encodes CDR1 SGHAT and CDR2 FQDESV (reference sequence). V lost 3 bases and J lost 5, with 10 bases in between. In nucleotides, the CDR3 is TGTGCCAGCAGCTTCGGGAGGGTGACTGAAGCTTTCTTT. Translated: CASSFGRVTEAFF.

This rearrangement joins TRBV7-3 to TRBJ2-7, with TRBD1 identical over 7 bases. Germline V gene lookup returns CDR1 SGHTA and CDR2 FQGTGA. The V segment lost 2 bases and the J segment 2 bases; nucleotides outside the gene matches: 3. CDR3 size: 14 residues. The CDR3 is CASSLGTVPYEQYF. The CDR3 bases are TGTGCCAGCAGCTTAGGGACAGTACCCTACGAGCAGTACTTC.